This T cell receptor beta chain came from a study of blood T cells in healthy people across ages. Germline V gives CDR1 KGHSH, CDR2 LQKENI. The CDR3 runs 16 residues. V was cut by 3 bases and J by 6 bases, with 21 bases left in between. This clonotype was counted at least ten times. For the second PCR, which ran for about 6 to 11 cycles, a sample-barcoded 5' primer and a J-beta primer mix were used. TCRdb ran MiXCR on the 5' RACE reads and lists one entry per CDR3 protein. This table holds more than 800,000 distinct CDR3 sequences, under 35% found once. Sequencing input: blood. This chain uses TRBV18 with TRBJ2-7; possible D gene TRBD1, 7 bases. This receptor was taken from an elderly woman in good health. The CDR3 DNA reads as TGTGCCAGCTCACCCTTTCTCAACCAGGGGGGTGGCGAGCAGTACTTC. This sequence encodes CASSPFLNQGGGEQYF.